The clone carrying this T cell receptor (beta chain) was picked up one time. V gave up 2 bases and J gave up 3 bases, with 11 bases separating them. Looked up from germline, CDR1 is MNHEY and CDR2 is SVGAGI. There are 14 residues in the CDR3. Methods used by the authors: Amplification with reference gene primers provided the estimates of nucleated cell counts. TCRdb's table, derived via immunoSEQ multiplex PCR, lists solely in-frame clones and lacks some. The V and J calls and clone size are taken from that table; D and trimming were inferred from the DNA. The sample consists of around 270,000 clones, approximately 90% of them appearing once. The data were obtained in a study of blood T cell repertoires in COVID-19. On the study more broadly: Collection of acute and convalescent COVID-19 samples took place in the United States, Italy and Spain. T cells, B-cell-depleted T cells, or PBMCs provided the cDNA or gDNA that served as material.

Sequencing was carried out using peripheral blood. The J gene is TRBJ2-7, the V gene TRBV6-5; TRBD1 might be the D (5 bases). The receptor was isolated from a man in his 60s who had recovered from COVID-19. DNA for the CDR3: TGTGCCAGCAGTTACGTTGCAGGGTTCTACGAGCAGTACTTC. This translates into CASSYVAGFYEQYF.